This record covers a single T cell receptor (beta chain). Each cDNA held unique molecular identifiers, and template switching gave it a universal primer site. MiXCR, run by TCRdb on the 5' RACE reads, gives a single entry per CDR3 protein. The sample gives some 730,000 distinct CDR3 sequences, about 20% of which show up once; less than 15% is in the top ten. The CDR3 consists of 15 residues. The V end lost 5 bases, the J end lost 0 bases, and 13 bases lay between the germline ends. The record originates from a study of identical twins. These sequences were also reported in another study, on T cells expressing NK-cell markers. This second report adds: Seven donors tested HCMV-seropositive and one tested seronegative among the eight sequenced. In several experiments, sorting was restricted to alpha-beta TCR T cells by an anti-gamma-delta TCR antibody.

The genes are TRBV12-3 or TRBV12-4 and TRBJ1-1; D gene uncertain. Specimen: PBMCs. This TCR came from a woman younger than 30 in good health. The CDR3 loop is CASSQWTGMNTEAFF. In DNA, the CDR3 is TGTGCCAGCAGTCAATGGACCGGTATGAACACTGAAGCTTTCTTT.